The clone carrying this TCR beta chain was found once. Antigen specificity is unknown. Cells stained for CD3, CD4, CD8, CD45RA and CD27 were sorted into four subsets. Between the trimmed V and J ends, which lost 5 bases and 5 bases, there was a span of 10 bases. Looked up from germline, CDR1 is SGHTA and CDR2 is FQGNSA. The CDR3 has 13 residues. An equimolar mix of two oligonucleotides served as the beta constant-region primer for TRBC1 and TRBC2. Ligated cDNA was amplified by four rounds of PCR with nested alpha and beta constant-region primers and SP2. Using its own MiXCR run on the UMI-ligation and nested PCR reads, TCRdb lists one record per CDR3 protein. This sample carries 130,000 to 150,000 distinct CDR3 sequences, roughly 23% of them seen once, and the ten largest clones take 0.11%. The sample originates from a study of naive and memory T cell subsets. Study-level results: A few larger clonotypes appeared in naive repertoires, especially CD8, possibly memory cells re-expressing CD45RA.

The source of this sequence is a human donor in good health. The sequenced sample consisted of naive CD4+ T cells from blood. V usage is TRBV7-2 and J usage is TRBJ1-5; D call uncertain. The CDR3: CASSESRYQPQHF. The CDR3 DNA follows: TGTGCCAGCAGCGAAAGCCGTTATCAGCCCCAGCATTTT.